This TCR beta chain comes out of a study of read filtering for tumor transcriptome and immune sequencing. About the research overall: After DNase treatment, RNA was made into whole-transcriptome libraries. Study observations and caveats: IR-seq and RNA-seq agreed better without single-read clonotypes. This fraction held mixed bone marrow immune cells after CD138-negative sorting.

Concerning this clonotype: Its antigen remains unidentified.

With 7 bases clipped from V and 5 bases from J, the junction kept 5 bases outside the gene matches. This CDR3 has 13 amino acids. This library used 300 to 500 ng RNA and molecular barcoded adaptors spanning alpha/delta and beta/gamma chains. TCRdb reprocessed the reads via MiXCR and lists one record per CDR3 protein. The sample holds about 57,000 distinct CDR3 sequences; approximately 14% are singletons and the top ten take around 45%. The sequence was obtained from a donor at least 40 years old with multiple myeloma. This chain uses TRBV12-3 or TRBV12-4 with TRBJ1-2; 9 nucleotides line up with TRBD1. The sample was a population of CD138-negative cells sorted from bone marrow. The CDR3 DNA sequence: TGTGCCAGCACCCCGGGACAGGGATATGGCTACACCTTC. Encoded protein: CASTPGQGYGYTF.